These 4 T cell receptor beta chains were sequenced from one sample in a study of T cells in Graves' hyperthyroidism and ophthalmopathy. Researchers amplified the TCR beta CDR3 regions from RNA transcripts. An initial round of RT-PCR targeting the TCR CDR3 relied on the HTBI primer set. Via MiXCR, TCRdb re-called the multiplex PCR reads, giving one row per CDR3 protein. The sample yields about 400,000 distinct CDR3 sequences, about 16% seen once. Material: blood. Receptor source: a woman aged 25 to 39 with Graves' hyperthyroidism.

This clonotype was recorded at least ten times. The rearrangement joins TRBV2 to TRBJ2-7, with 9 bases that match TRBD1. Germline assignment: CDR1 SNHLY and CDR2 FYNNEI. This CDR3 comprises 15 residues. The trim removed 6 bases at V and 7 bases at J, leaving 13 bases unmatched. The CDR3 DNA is TGTGCCAGCAGGGACAGGGGTGTTTCGTTTGGGGAGCAGTACTTC. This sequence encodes CASRDRGVSFGEQYF.

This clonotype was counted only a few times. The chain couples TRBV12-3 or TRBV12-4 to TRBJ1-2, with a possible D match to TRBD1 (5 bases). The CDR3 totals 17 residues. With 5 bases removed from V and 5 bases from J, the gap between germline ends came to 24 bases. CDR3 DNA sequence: TGTGCCAGCAGTCCAGACAGTGGCGCTTTGGGTTGGTATGGCTACACCTTC. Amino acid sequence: CASSPDSGALGWYGYTF.

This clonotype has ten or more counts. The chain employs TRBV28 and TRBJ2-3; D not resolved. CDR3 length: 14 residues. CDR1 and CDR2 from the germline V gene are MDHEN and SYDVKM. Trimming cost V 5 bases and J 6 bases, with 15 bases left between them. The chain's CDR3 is CASSLPVTRDTQYF. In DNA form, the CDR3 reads TGTGCCAGCAGTCTACCCGTCACCAGGGATACGCAGTATTTT. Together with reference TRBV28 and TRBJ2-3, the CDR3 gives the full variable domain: DVKVTQSSRYLVKRTGEKVFLECVQDMDHENMFWYRQDPGLGLRLIYFSYDVKMKEKGDIPEGYSVSREKKERFSLILESASTNQTSMYLCASSLPVTRDTQYFGPGTRLTVL.

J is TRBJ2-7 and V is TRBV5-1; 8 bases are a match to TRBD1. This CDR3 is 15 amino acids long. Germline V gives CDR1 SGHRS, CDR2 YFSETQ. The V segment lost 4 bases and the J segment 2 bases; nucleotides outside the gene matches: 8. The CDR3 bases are TGCGCCAGCAGCCAACTTAGGACAGGGACCTACGAGCAGTACTTC. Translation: CASSQLRTGTYEQYF.